Sequencing of this T cell receptor (beta chain) was carried out in a study of cytomegalovirus exposure and HLA in healthy donors. Study in general: There were some 410 genotyped donors. Of these, 81% fell in the genetic ancestry cluster associated with self-reported Caucasian donors.

To note about this clone: The antigen remains undetermined.

The PCR made use of 60 Vbeta and 13 Jbeta primers. Only in-frame clones appear in the TCRdb table, and some are missing; sequencing was by immunoSEQ multiplex PCR. This sample's clone table lists 100,000 to 150,000 clones. The V gene's germline CDR1 is SGDLS and CDR2 YYNGEE. V lost 0 bases to trimming and J lost 2 bases, with 5 bases between them. The CDR3 sequence is 14 residues long. The study's findings and limits: Several of the most significant clusters were apparently associated with common viral pathogens in a later analysis. Apparent HLA restriction characterized most CMV-associated TCR beta chains in a later analysis. The majority of TCR sequences were rare, yet some public TCRs appeared in many donors.

The TCR sequence derives from a woman between 40 and 50 years old in good health and CMV-seropositive. Source material: PBMCs. This chain links TRBV9 with TRBJ2-2; D ambiguous. CDR3 sequence: CASSVAVNTGELFF. The CDR3 DNA reads as TGTGCCAGCAGCGTAGCAGTTAACACCGGGGAGCTGTTTTTT.